A selection of T cell receptor beta chains follows, all from one sample in a study of control samples from healthy donors and cancer patients. Sequencing was performed with immunoSEQ multiplex PCR; in TCRdb, only in-frame clones are kept and a portion is missing. Of about 80,000 clones detected, 70% to 90% appear once; the ten largest clones hold approximately 7.6%. Sample: blood. Receptor source: a woman aged 55 to 70 in good health. The CDR3 runs from the conserved cysteine through the conserved F or W. The D gene is left open where the match is weak. Rows may omit the clone size; those that give it use once, few, many or a size class.

J gene | D gene | V gene | clone size | CDR3 protein | CDR3 DNA
TRBJ1-2 | NA | TRBV3-1/TRBV3-2 | NA | CASSQGAGYGYTF | TGTGCCAGCAGCCAGGGGGCGGGCTATGGCTACACCTTC
TRBJ1-6 | NA | TRBV10-3 | NA | CAISEPRGGNNSPLHF | TGTGCCATCAGTGAGCCGAGGGGGGGGAATAATTCACCCCTCCACTTT
TRBJ2-7 | TRBD2 | TRBV6-5 | NA | CASSYQTSGVPGEQYF | TGTGCCAGCAGTTATCAGACTAGCGGGGTACCGGGAGAGCAGTACTTC
TRBJ2-1 | NA | TRBV9 | once | CASSVGGGTDTYNEQFF | TGTGCCAGCAGCGTAGGAGGTGGGACTGACACCTACAATGAGCAGTTCTTC
TRBJ1-5 | NA | TRBV6-6 | few | CASSYRAQPQHF | TGTGCCAGCAGTTACCGCGCTCAGCCCCAGCATTTT
TRBJ2-1 | TRBD2 | TRBV4-2 | NA | CASSQESLAGGVGEQFF | TGTGCCAGCAGCCAAGAATCCTTAGCGGGAGGTGTGGGTGAGCAGTTCTTC
TRBJ1-5 | TRBD1 | TRBV6-6 | NA | CASRPTGGDQPQHF | TGTGCCAGCAGGCCTACAGGGGGCGATCAGCCCCAGCATTTT
TRBJ2-1 | TRBD1 | TRBV29-1 | NA | CSASRDRGYNEQFF | TGCAGCGCCAGCCGGGACAGGGGGTACAATGAGCAGTTCTTC
TRBJ1-1 | NA | TRBV29-1 | NA | CSAERQGIEAFF | TGCAGCGCCGAACGCCAGGGGATAGAAGCTTTCTTT
TRBJ1-1 | NA | TRBV12-3/TRBV12-4 | NA | CASSRGTEAFF | TGTGCCAGCAGTCGGGGGACTGAAGCTTTCTTT
TRBJ2-1 | TRBD2 | TRBV7-2 | NA | CASSSFAGGYNEQFF | TGTGCCAGCAGCTCCTTCGCGGGAGGGTACAATGAGCAGTTCTTC
TRBJ1-2 | NA | TRBV28 | NA | CEAGNDYGYTF | TGTGAGGCGGGGAATGACTATGGCTACACCTTC
TRBJ2-6 | NA | TRBV19 | NA | CASSIPGTLGANVLTF | TGTGCCAGTAGTATCCCCGGGACGCTTGGGGCCAACGTCCTGACTTTC
TRBJ2-2 | TRBD2 | TRBV11-2 | once | CASSPGRGDPVGELFF | TGTGCCAGCAGCCCAGGGAGGGGCGATCCTGTCGGGGAGCTGTTTTTT
TRBJ2-3 | TRBD1 | TRBV13 | NA | CASSPQGVGADTQYF | TGTGCCAGCAGCCCTCAGGGGGTGGGGGCGGATACGCAGTATTTT
TRBJ2-5 | TRBD1 | TRBV12-3/TRBV12-4 | NA | CASNYRGQETQYF | TGTGCCAGCAACTACAGGGGCCAAGAGACCCAGTACTTC
TRBJ1-1 | NA | TRBV12-3/TRBV12-4 | NA | CASVRETEAFF | TGTGCCAGCGTGAGGGAGACTGAAGCTTTCTTT
TRBJ1-2 | NA | TRBV4-1 | NA | CASSQDSYGYTF | TGCGCCAGCAGCCAAGATTCGTATGGCTACACCTTC
TRBJ1-2 | NA | TRBV5-1 | NA | CASSLGQNLEGYTF | TGCGCCAGCAGCTTGGGCCAGAACTTAGAAGGCTACACCTTC
TRBJ2-7 | NA | TRBV18 | few | CASSPRATALYEQYF | TGTGCCAGCTCACCACGGGCGACAGCCCTGTACGAGCAGTACTTC